The T cell receptor (beta chain) described here comes from a study of OX40 agonist ivuxolimab in advanced cancers. Study overall: Eligibility rules accepted prior anti-PD-1, anti-PD-L1 or anti-CTLA-4 therapy, and 40% had some.

Blood draws occurred at baseline, cycle 4 day 1, and cycle 7 day 1. This table comes from immunoSEQ multiplex PCR, and its TCRdb copy is limited to in-frame clones, with some not included. The profile shows approximately 77,000 clones, over 85% of them singletons. The CDR3 has 14 amino acids. V lost 1 base and J 1 base, leaving 8 bases between the germline ends. From germline, CDR1 is SGHNT and CDR2 YENEEA. The input for sequencing was CD4+ or CD8+ T cells sorted from blood, taken in a trial of the OX40 agonist ivuxolimab. This chain uses TRBV11-3 with TRBJ2-7, with D perhaps TRBD1 (6 bases). This TCR was sampled from an adult with an advanced solid tumor such as melanoma, head and neck, liver or kidney cancer. DNA of the CDR3: TGTGCCAGCAGCTTAGGACAGGCTTCCTACGAGCAGTACTTC. Translating gives CASSLGQASYEQYF.